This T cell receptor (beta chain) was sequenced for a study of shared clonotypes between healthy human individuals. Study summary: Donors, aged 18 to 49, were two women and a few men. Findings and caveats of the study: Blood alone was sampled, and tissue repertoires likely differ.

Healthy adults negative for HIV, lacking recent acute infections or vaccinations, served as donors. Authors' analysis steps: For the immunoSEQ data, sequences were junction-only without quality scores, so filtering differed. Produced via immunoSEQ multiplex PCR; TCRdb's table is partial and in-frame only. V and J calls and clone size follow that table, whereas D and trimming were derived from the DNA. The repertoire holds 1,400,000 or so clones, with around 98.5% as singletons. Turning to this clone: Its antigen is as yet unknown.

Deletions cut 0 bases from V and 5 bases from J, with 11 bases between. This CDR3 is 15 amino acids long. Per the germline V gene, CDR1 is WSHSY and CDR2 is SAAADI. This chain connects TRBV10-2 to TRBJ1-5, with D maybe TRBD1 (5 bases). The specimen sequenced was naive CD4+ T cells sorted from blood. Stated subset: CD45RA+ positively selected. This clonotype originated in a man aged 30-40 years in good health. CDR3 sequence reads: CASSESGGGHQPQHF. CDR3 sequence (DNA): TGCGCCAGCAGTGAGTCGGGGGGGGGTCATCAGCCCCAGCATTTT.